This T cell receptor (beta chain) was captured in a study of neurological immune-mediated disorders. Whole-study findings and limits: The greatest TCR clonal expansion occurred in HTLV-1-associated myelopathy and the least in multiple sclerosis, which fell below healthy controls.

TCRdb called the 5' RACE reads again in MiXCR, with one record for every CDR3 protein. The sample has about 14,000 distinct CDR3 sequences, 13% seen once. CDR3 size: 13 residues. Germline V gene data show CDR1 as SEHNR and CDR2 as FQNEAQ (reference sequence). Trimming stripped 0 bases from V and 6 bases from J, with 7 bases between. This clonotype was observed at least ten times. Its specificity is not known. This chain uses TRBV7-9 with TRBJ2-3, with D hard to call. Sequencing was done on a sample of CD8+ T cells from blood. This clonotype was obtained from a female donor with HTLV-1-associated myelopathy (HAM/TSP). CDR3 loop: CASSLALDDTQYF. DNA of the CDR3: TGTGCCAGCAGCTTAGCGTTGGATGATACGCAGTATTTT.